The clone carrying this TCR beta chain showed up just a few times. This sample stems from a study of regulatory T cells in long-lasting Graves disease. Germline lookup yields CDR1 KGHDR and CDR2 SFDVKD. Trimming removed 4 bases at V and 7 bases at J, with 13 bases between. The CDR3 length is 13 residues. Arm-PCR of CDR3 regions with iRepertoire HTBI primers generated TCR beta libraries. MiXCR, applied by TCRdb to the multiplex PCR reads, yields one record per CDR3 protein. This sample has fewer than 650,000 distinct CDR3 sequences, with about 15% found just once. Time point described: newly diagnosed GD, antithyroid drugs for less than 3 months. PBMCs provided the RNA from which the TCR library was made. These same records also appear under a second study, on T cells in Graves' hyperthyroidism and ophthalmopathy. Per that study: Stability of Graves' hyperthyroidism was defined as absent ophthalmopathy progression within 18 months.

The input for sequencing was peripheral blood mononuclear cells (PBMCs), taken at new diagnosis, from a patient treated with antithyroid drugs. This TCR was sampled from a woman between 25 and 40 years old with Graves disease. The chain combines TRBV24-1 with TRBJ2-7, with D possibly being TRBD1 or TRBD2 (5 bases each). The CDR3 is CATSDPDSGEQYF. CDR3 coding DNA: TGTGCCACCAGTGACCCCGACAGCGGAGAGCAGTACTTC.